This T cell receptor beta chain stems from a study of blood T cell repertoires in COVID-19. At the level of the study: Italy, Spain and the United States were the sources of the convalescent and acute COVID-19 samples.

Patients in Seattle were enrolled during active infection, then followed longitudinally. As processed by the authors: Quantification of nucleated cells was approximated via reference gene primer amplification. Data came from immunoSEQ multiplex PCR; TCRdb stores just in-frame clones and leaves some out. That table gives V, J and clone size, and the DNA gave D and trimming. Here the sample spans over 150,000 clones, roughly 84% being singletons. This CDR3 region has 12 residues. Germline-derived CDR1 and CDR2 are SNHLY and FYNNEI. Deletions cut 7 bases from V and 6 bases from J, with 12 bases between. This receptor was taken from a woman aged 40 to 50 with COVID-19, enrolled during active disease. The V call is TRBV2, the J call TRBJ1-2; D possibly corresponds to TRBD1 (5 bases). The material sequenced was peripheral blood. CDR3 coding DNA: TGTGCCAGCACCGAACAGGTTCATGGCTACACCTTC. Protein product: CASTEQVHGYTF.